Below are 5 T cell receptor beta chains sequenced from a single sample in a study of T cells in Graves' hyperthyroidism and ophthalmopathy. Amplification of TCR beta CDR3 regions used RNA as the template. The study used the HTBI primer set for a first-round RT-PCR of the TCR CDR3. Using its own MiXCR run on the multiplex PCR reads, TCRdb lists one record per CDR3 protein. The sample has tens of thousands of distinct CDR3 sequences, roughly half seen once. Sample: peripheral blood or thyroid tissue (not recorded which). Receptor source: a man younger than 35 with Graves' hyperthyroidism.

In this sample, this clonotype turned up many times. The chain has TRBV20-1 and TRBJ2-7; TRBD2 agrees at 9 bases. The CDR3 runs to 15 residues. CDR1 and CDR2 (germline): DFQATT, SNEGSKA (reference sequence). Trimming took 7 bases from V and 0 from J; bases not matched to a gene: 10. The CDR3 reads CSVYRLAEFSYEQYF. The CDR3 coding sequence is TGCAGTGTTTATAGACTAGCGGAGTTCTCCTACGAGCAGTACTTC.

This clonotype was recorded at least ten times. This chain uses TRBV28 with TRBJ2-7, with TRBD1 matching 8 bases. This CDR3 has 15 amino acids. V shed 6 bases, J shed 1 base, and the junction held 8 bases outside the gene matches. The V gene's germline CDR1 is MDHEN and CDR2 SYDVKM. The CDR3 region has the DNA TGTGCCAGCAGGGCCCGGACAGGGCGTTCCTACGAGCAGTACTTC. This translates into CASRARTGRSYEQYF.

This clonotype came up a few times. The V gene is TRBV6-5, the J gene TRBJ2-3, with 8 bases aligning to TRBD2. V shed 0 bases and J 6 bases; nucleotides not matched to a gene: 5. Germline V gene sequence: CDR1 MNHEY, CDR2 SVGAGI. The CDR3 spans 15 residues. Written as DNA, the CDR3 is TGTGCCAGCAGTTACTCGGCTAGCGGGTGGGATACGCAGTATTTT. Translation: CASSYSASGWDTQYF.

The sample holds many counts of this clonotype. The rearrangement uses TRBV4-3 and TRBJ1-4; TRBD1 aligns across 10 bases. The CDR3 contains 16 residues. The V gene end was trimmed by 1 base and the J gene end by 6 bases; junction bases not matched to a gene: 5. Germline V gene data show CDR1 as LGHNA and CDR2 as YSLEER. The CDR3 spells CASSQGVGTGDEKLFF. The DNA for the CDR3 is TGCGCCAGCAGCCAAGGTGTGGGGACAGGGGATGAAAAACTGTTTTTT.

This clonotype was found many times. The gene calls are TRBV15 and TRBJ1-2, with 7 positions matching TRBD1. The V segment lost 4 bases and the J segment 6 bases; nucleotides outside the gene matches: 8. This CDR3 comprises 14 residues. Germline values: CDR1 LNHNV, CDR2 YYDKDF (reference sequence). The CDR3 region is CATSTETGFHGYTF. CDR3 DNA sequence: TGTGCCACCAGCACCGAGACAGGGTTTCATGGCTACACCTTC.